The entry that follows covers one TCR beta chain sequence. The data are from a study of beta chain features in type 1 diabetes. Germline-derived CDR1 and CDR2 are SGHAT and FQNNGV. The CDR3 totals 16 residues. Germline trimming cut 4 bases from V and 9 bases from J; bases unmatched to any gene: 10. Sequencing targeted expressed TCRB transcripts, as all isolated RNA had been reverse transcribed. Clones were read by immunoSEQ multiplex PCR, and TCRdb kept only the in-frame ones, dropping some. In the table there are about 900,000 clones, about 17% of which are singletons. Sequencing was done on a sample of naive CD4+ T cells from blood. The clonotype comes from a woman under 30 in good health. The chain combines TRBV11-2 with TRBJ2-1, with 12 positions matching TRBD2. The CDR3 region is CASSSQTSGRLGEQFF. The CDR3 bases are TGTGCCAGCAGCTCGCAGACTAGCGGGAGACTTGGTGAGCAGTTCTTC.